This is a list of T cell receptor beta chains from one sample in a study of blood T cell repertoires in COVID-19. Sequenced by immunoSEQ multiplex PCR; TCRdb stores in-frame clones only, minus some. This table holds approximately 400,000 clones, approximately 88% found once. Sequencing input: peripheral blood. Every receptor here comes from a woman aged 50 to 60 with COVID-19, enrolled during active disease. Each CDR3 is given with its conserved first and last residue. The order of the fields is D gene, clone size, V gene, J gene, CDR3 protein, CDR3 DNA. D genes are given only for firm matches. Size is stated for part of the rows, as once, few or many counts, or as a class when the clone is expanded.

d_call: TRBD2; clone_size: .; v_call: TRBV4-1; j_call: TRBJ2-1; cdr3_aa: CASSNSTSGGAEEQFF; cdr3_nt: TGCGCCAGCAGCAATTCTACTAGCGGGGGGGCCGAGGAGCAGTTCTTC
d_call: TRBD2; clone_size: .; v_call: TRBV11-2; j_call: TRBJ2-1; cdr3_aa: CASSRLAGGRRNEQFF; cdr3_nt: TGTGCCAGCAGCCGACTAGCGGGGGGCCGTAGGAATGAGCAGTTCTTC
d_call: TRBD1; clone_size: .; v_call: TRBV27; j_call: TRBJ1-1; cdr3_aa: CASSSTGIEAFF; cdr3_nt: TGTGCCAGCAGTTCGACAGGGATTGAAGCTTTCTTT
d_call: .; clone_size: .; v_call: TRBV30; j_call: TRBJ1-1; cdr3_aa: CAWDRKLSTEAFF; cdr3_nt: TGTGCCTGGGACAGGAAACTTTCCACTGAAGCTTTCTTT
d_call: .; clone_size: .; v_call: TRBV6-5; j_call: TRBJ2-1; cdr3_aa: CASSGMGSYNEQFF; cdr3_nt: TGTGCCAGCAGCGGGATGGGCTCCTACAATGAGCAGTTCTTC
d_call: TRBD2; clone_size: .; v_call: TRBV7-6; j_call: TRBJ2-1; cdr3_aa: CASSPGGEQFF; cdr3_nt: TGTGCCAGCAGCCCCGGGGGGGAGCAGTTCTTC
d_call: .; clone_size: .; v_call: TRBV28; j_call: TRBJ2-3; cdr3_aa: CASTGGGADTDTQYF; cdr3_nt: TGTGCCAGCACAGGAGGGGGGGCCGACACAGATACGCAGTATTTT
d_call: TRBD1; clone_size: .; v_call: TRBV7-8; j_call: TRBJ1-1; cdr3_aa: CASSVWQGAGAFF; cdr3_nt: TGTGCCAGCAGCGTGTGGCAGGGGGCTGGCGCTTTCTTT
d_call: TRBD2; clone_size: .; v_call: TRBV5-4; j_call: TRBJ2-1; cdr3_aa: CASSLGGSSYNEQFF; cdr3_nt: TGTGCCAGCAGCTTGGGCGGGAGCTCCTACAATGAGCAGTTCTTC
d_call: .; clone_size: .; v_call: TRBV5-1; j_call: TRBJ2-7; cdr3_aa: CASSLVSGGSYEQYF; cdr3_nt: TGCGCCAGCAGCTTGGTCTCCGGGGGTTCCTACGAGCAGTACTTC
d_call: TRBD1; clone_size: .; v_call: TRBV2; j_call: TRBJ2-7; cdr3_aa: CASNLGTGQAYEQYF; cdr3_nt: TGTGCCAGCAACCTAGGGACAGGACAGGCCTACGAGCAGTACTTC
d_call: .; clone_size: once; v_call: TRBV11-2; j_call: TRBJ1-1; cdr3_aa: CASRRLNTEAFF; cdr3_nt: TGTGCCAGCAGGAGGTTGAACACTGAAGCTTTCTTT
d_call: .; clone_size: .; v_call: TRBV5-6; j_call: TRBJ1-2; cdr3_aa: CATSDYSGYGYTF; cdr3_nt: TGTGCCACCTCAGATTACTCAGGTTATGGCTACACCTTC
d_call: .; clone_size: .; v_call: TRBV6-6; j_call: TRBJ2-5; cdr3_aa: CASSPQGGARETQYF; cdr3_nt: TGTGCCAGCAGTCCCCAAGGGGGGGCGAGAGAGACCCAGTACTTC
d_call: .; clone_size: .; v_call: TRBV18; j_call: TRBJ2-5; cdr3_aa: CASSEYLETQYF; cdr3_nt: TGTGCCAGCTCAGAGTATTTGGAGACCCAGTACTTC
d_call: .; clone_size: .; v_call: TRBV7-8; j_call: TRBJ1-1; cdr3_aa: CASSLGRAYTEAFF; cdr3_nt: TGTGCCAGCAGCTTAGGACGAGCGTATACTGAAGCTTTCTTT
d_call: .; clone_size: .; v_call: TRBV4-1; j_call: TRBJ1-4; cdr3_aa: CASSQAQFPTNEKLFF; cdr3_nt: TGCGCCAGCAGCCAAGCTCAGTTCCCCACTAATGAAAAACTGTTTTTT